This is a list of T cell receptor beta chains from one sample in a study of graft-versus-host responses after intestinal transplantation. Measured with immunoSEQ multiplex PCR; TCRdb has only the in-frame clones, and not every one. The sample shows some 110,000 clones, around nine tenths of them seen only once. No antigen has been identified for these receptors. The sample consisted of unstimulated CD4+ T cells sorted from spleen or lymph node cells, taken before transplant. These receptors were collected from a human donor who was the organ donor for an intestinal transplant. Each CDR3 is given with its conserved first and last residue. The D gene is left open where the match is weak. A clone size is listed for some rows: how often the clone was seen (once, few, many), or a class if it is expanded.

d_gene | j_gene | v_gene | abundance | CDR3aa | CDR3nt
TRBD1 | TRBJ1-2 | TRBV15 | NA | CATSRVGQGSNYGYTF | TGTGCCACCAGCAGAGTCGGACAGGGATCTAACTATGGCTACACCTTC
NA | TRBJ2-3 | TRBV7-2 | few | CASSVSLGTDTQYF | TGTGCCAGCAGCGTATCACTAGGGACAGATACGCAGTATTTT
NA | TRBJ2-7 | TRBV5-1 | once | CASSSLGLVTYEQYF | TGCGCCAGCAGTTCGTTGGGACTCGTCACCTACGAGCAGTACTTC
NA | TRBJ2-5 | TRBV11-2 | NA | CASSHYRREGKTQYF | TGTGCCAGCAGCCATTACCGGCGGGAAGGGAAGACCCAGTACTTC
NA | TRBJ1-5 | TRBV7-9 | NA | CASSLAQRDKVDQPQHF | TGTGCCAGCAGCTTAGCGCAGAGGGACAAGGTGGATCAGCCCCAGCATTTT
TRBD1 | TRBJ2-1 | TRBV4-1 | NA | CASSHMDRAYEQFF | TGCGCCAGCAGCCATATGGACAGGGCGTATGAGCAGTTCTTC
NA | TRBJ1-2 | TRBV6-5 | NA | CASRIDGNYGYTF | TGTGCCAGTCGGATCGACGGAAACTATGGCTACACCTTC
TRBD2 | TRBJ2-5 | TRBV7-2 | NA | CASSLAGGRSETQYF | TGTGCCAGCAGCTTAGCGGGAGGGCGCAGCGAGACCCAGTACTTC
NA | TRBJ1-2 | TRBV16 | NA | CASSPARGRILTNYGYTF | TGTGCCAGCAGCCCAGCGAGGGGACGGATACTAACTAACTATGGCTACACCTTC
TRBD1 | TRBJ2-7 | TRBV19 | NA | CASSIWTGASYEQYF | TGTGCCAGTAGTATCTGGACAGGGGCTTCCTACGAGCAGTACTTC
NA | TRBJ2-5 | TRBV6-5 | NA | CASSYLAGVETQYF | TGTGCCAGCAGTTATCTCGCAGGGGTAGAGACCCAGTACTTC
TRBD1 | TRBJ2-6 | TRBV28 | NA | CASSYTGVGANVLTF | TGTGCCAGCAGTTACACAGGGGTCGGGGCCAACGTCCTGACTTTC
TRBD1 | TRBJ1-5 | TRBV5-8 | NA | CASNKNGDRGRQPQHF | TGTGCCAGCAACAAGAATGGGGACAGGGGGCGACAGCCCCAGCATTTT
TRBD2 | TRBJ2-5 | TRBV7-9 | NA | CASSSRTSTATQYF | TGTGCCAGCAGCTCGAGGACTAGCACTGCGACCCAGTACTTC
NA | TRBJ2-2 | TRBV9 | NA | CASSGRGGNTGELFF | TGTGCCAGCAGCGGACGTGGGGGGAACACCGGGGAGCTGTTTTTT
TRBD2 | TRBJ2-1 | TRBV7-2 | NA | CASSSLANEQFF | TGTGCCAGCAGCTCACTAGCGAATGAGCAGTTCTTC
NA | TRBJ1-1 | TRBV10-3 | NA | CAISGGNTEAFF | TGTGCCATCAGTGGTGGAAACACTGAAGCTTTCTTT
NA | TRBJ1-3 | TRBV6-6 | NA | CASSYSASGNTIYF | TGTGCCAGCAGTTACTCGGCCTCTGGAAACACCATATATTTT
NA | TRBJ2-7 | TRBV27 | NA | CASSLSMGGYEQYF | TGTGCCAGCAGTTTATCGATGGGGGGCTACGAGCAGTACTTC
NA | TRBJ1-5 | TRBV6-4 | NA | CASSDSDNQPQHF | TGTGCCAGCAGTGACTCGGACAATCAGCCCCAGCATTTT
NA | TRBJ2-2 | TRBV5-1 | NA | CASSLQAPNTGELFF | TGCGCCAGCAGCTTGCAAGCTCCCAACACCGGGGAGCTGTTTTTT
NA | TRBJ1-2 | TRBV11-2 | NA | CASSLERPSGAQVYTF | TGTGCCAGCAGCTTAGAAAGGCCCTCGGGGGCGCAGGTTTATACCTTC
TRBD1 | TRBJ1-5 | TRBV7-8 | NA | CASSAHRGRSNQPQHF | TGTGCCAGCAGCGCGCACAGGGGCAGAAGCAATCAGCCCCAGCATTTT
TRBD1 | TRBJ2-7 | TRBV28 | NA | CASRGAGQGDNEQYF | TGTGCCAGCAGGGGGGCGGGACAGGGGGACAACGAGCAGTACTTC
NA | TRBJ1-4 | TRBV18 | NA | CASSPPRVSNEKLFF | TGTGCCAGCTCACCACCGAGGGTTAGCAATGAAAAACTGTTTTTT
NA | TRBJ2-7 | TRBV28 | NA | CASRLLRQSGSEQYF | TGTGCCAGCAGGCTTTTAAGACAGTCGGGCTCCGAGCAGTACTTC
TRBD1 | TRBJ1-4 | TRBV7-9 | NA | CASSSGTGGLRGEKLFF | TGTGCCAGCAGCTCCGGGACAGGGGGCTTACGAGGGGAAAAACTGTTTTTT
TRBD2 | TRBJ2-3 | TRBV28 | NA | CASSEFTRTSGRSADTQYF | TGTGCCAGCAGTGAATTCACCCGGACTAGCGGGAGAAGTGCAGATACGCAGTATTTT
TRBD1 | TRBJ1-5 | TRBV6-1 | NA | CASSRTGGWGQPQHF | TGTGCCAGCAGTCGAACAGGGGGCTGGGGTCAGCCCCAGCATTTT
NA | TRBJ1-1 | TRBV29-1 | NA | CSVSPTGSGLGNTEAFF | TGCAGCGTTAGCCCTACCGGGTCAGGGTTAGGGAACACTGAAGCTTTCTTT
NA | TRBJ2-3 | TRBV9 | NA | CASSVDSSSTDTQYF | TGTGCCAGCAGCGTAGACTCGTCCTCTACAGATACGCAGTATTTT
TRBD1 | TRBJ1-2 | TRBV29-1 | NA | CSVAGQGPRYTF | TGCAGCGTGGCCGGACAGGGCCCTCGCTACACCTTC